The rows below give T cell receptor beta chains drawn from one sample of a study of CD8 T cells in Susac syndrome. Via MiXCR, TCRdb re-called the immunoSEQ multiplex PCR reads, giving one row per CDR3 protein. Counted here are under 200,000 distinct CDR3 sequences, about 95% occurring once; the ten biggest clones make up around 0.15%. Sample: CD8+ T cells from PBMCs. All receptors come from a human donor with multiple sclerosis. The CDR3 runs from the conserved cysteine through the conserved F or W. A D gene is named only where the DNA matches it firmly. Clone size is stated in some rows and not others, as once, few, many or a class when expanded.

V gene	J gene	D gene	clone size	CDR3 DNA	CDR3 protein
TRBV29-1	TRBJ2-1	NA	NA	TGCAGCGTTAGGATGTCGGGCAATGAGCAGTTCTTC	CSVRMSGNEQFF
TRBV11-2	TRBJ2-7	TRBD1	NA	TGTGCCAGCAGCCCCTGGCGACAGGGGGAATACGAGCAGTACTTC	CASSPWRQGEYEQYF
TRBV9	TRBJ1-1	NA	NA	TGTGCCAGCAGCGTATCGGCGGAGGGGTGGGGCACTGAAGCTTTCTTT	CASSVSAEGWGTEAFF
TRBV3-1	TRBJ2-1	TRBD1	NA	TGTGCCAGCAGCTCAAACAGGGGACCCTCCTACAATGAGCAGTTCTTC	CASSSNRGPSYNEQFF
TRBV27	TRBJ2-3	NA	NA	TGTGCCAGCAGTTTATCAGGGCCTGCAGATACGCAGTATTTT	CASSLSGPADTQYF
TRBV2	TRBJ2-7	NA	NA	TGTGCCAGCAGGCCGTCCGGGGCGGTTCGTTCCGAGCAGTACTTC	CASRPSGAVRSEQYF
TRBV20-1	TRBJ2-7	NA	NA	TGCAGTGCTAGAGAGGGAGGGGGCGAAGTCTACGAGCAGTACTTC	CSAREGGGEVYEQYF
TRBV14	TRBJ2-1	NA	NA	TGTGCCAGCAGCCAAGGCGTTAGCTCCTACAATGAGCAGTTCTTC	CASSQGVSSYNEQFF
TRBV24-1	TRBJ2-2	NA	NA	TGTGCCACCAGTGAACGAGGACCTTCGCGGGAGCTGTTTTTT	CATSERGPSRELFF
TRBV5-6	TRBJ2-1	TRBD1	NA	TGTGCCAGCAGCTTAGGGGGCTTTGAGCAGTTCTTC	CASSLGGFEQFF
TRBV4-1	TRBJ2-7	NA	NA	TGCGCCAGCAGCCAGGGCAGGGTCTACGAGCAGTACTTC	CASSQGRVYEQYF
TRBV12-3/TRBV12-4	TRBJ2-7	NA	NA	TGTGCCAGCAGTCCCCTAGGTGGCAACTACGAGCAGTACTTC	CASSPLGGNYEQYF
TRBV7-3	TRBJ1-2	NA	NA	TGTGCCAGCAGCTTAACCGGGACGGAGGACTATGGCTACACCTTC	CASSLTGTEDYGYTF
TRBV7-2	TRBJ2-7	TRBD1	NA	TGTGCCAGCAGCTTAAACAGGGGCCACGAGCAGTACTTC	CASSLNRGHEQYF
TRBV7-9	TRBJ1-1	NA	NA	TGTGCCAGCACCCTTTACATGAACACTGAAGCTTTCTTT	CASTLYMNTEAFF
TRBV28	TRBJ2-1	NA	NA	TGTGCCAGTCAGGCCCTGGCGGTTAATATCGCCAATGAGCAGTTCTTC	CASQALAVNIANEQFF
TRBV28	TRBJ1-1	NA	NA	TGTGCCAGCAGTTTAATCGGAAGGGGAGCTTTCTTT	CASSLIGRGAFF
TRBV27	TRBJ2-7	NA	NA	TGTGCCAGCAGTTTAATGCTTACACACGAGCAGTACTTC	CASSLMLTHEQYF
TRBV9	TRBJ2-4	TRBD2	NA	TGTGCCAGCAGTCACCCCCGGCGGGAGGGGGGAGGCAACATTCAGTACTTC	CASSHPRREGGGNIQYF
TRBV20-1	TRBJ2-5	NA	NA	TGCAGTGCAATTCTGGGGGAGGTGGAGACCCAGTACTTC	CSAILGEVETQYF
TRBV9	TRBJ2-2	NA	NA	TGTGCCAGCAGCGCTGAATGGACACACTCGAACACCGGGGAGCTGTTTTTT	CASSAEWTHSNTGELFF
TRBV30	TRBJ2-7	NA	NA	TGTGCCTGGAGCCCCCGAGGAGACGAGCAGTACTTC	CAWSPRGDEQYF
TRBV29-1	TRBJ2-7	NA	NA	TGCAGCGTTGTGTGGCCCGCGTTGGGCGAGCAGTACTTC	CSVVWPALGEQYF
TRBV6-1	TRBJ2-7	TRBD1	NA	TGTGCCAGCAGAACCGGACAGGGGCGACCCTACGAGCAGTACTTC	CASRTGQGRPYEQYF
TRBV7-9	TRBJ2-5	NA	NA	TGTGCCAGCAGCTTCCTGGCGCCCCAAGAGACCCAGTACTTC	CASSFLAPQETQYF
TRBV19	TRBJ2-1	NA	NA	TGTGCCAGTAGTATAGCCACAAATGAGCAGTTCTTC	CASSIATNEQFF
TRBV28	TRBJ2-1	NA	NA	TGTGCCAGCAGTCCAGTCGAAGATGTCGATGAGCAGTTCTTC	CASSPVEDVDEQFF
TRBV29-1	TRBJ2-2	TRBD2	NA	TGCAGCGTTCTCTCTAGCGGGATCTCTGGCACCGGGGAGCTGTTTTTT	CSVLSSGISGTGELFF
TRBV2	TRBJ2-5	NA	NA	TGTGCCAGCAGTGAAGAGGACAGCCAAGAGACCCAGTACTTC	CASSEEDSQETQYF
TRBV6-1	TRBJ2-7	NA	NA	TGTGCCAGCATCGAGGGCACCCTCTACGAGCAGTACTTC	CASIEGTLYEQYF
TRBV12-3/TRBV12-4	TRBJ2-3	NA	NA	TGTGCCAGCAGCCCCTCTCCAGCTAGCACAGATACGCAGTATTTT	CASSPSPASTDTQYF
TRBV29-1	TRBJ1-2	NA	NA	TGCAGCGTGAGGCAGGGAGGTGGCTACACCTTC	CSVRQGGGYTF
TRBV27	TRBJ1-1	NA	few	TGTGCCAGCAGGGTTAACCTGAACACTGAAGCTTTCTTT	CASRVNLNTEAFF
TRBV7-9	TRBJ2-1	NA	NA	TGTGCCAGCAGTCCCCGGGTAGCAGAGGGTTACAATGAGCAGTTCTTC	CASSPRVAEGYNEQFF
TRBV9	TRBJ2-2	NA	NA	TGTGCCAGCAGCAGTGCGTCGAACCGGGGGGAGCTGTTTTTT	CASSSASNRGELFF
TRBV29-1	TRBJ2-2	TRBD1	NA	TGCAGCGTTTTCGGACAGGATAACACCGGGGAGCGGTTTTTT	CSVFGQDNTGERFF
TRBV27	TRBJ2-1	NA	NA	TGTGCCAGCAGTTTGGGGGAGAATTACAATGAGCAGTTCTTC	CASSLGENYNEQFF
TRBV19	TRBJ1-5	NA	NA	TGTGCCAGTAGTATCCGGGACACTCATCAGCCCCAGCATTTT	CASSIRDTHQPQHF
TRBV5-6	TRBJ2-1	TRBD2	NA	TGTGCCAGCAGCATCGGGACTAGCAGGAATGAGCAGTTCTTC	CASSIGTSRNEQFF
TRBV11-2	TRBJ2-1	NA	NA	TGTGCCAGCAGCCAGCTCCTAGCGCACTACAATGAGCAGTTCTTC	CASSQLLAHYNEQFF